The rows below give T cell receptor beta chains drawn from one sample of a study of T cell changes during pregnancy in multiple sclerosis. Produced via immunoSEQ multiplex PCR; TCRdb's table is partial and in-frame only. The table shows about 36,000 clones, with approximately 92% occurring only once. The sequencing sample was made of PBMCs (not recorded whether the cells were cultured). The source of these receptors is a female donor with multiple sclerosis, enrolled in a pregnancy study. The CDR3 runs from the conserved cysteine through the conserved F or W. Fields, in order: clone size, J gene, D gene, V gene, CDR3 protein, CDR3 DNA. A D gene is named only where the DNA matches it firmly. Size tells how often a clone was seen (once, few, many) or the class of an expanded clone, and some rows leave it out.

>.|TRBJ1-1|TRBD1|TRBV18
CASSPGQGANTEAFF
TGTGCCAGCTCACCGGGACAGGGGGCGAATACTGAAGCTTTCTTT
>once|TRBJ2-7|TRBD1|TRBV19
CASSRTGEDSEQYF
TGTGCCAGTAGTAGGACAGGGGAGGATTCCGAGCAGTACTTC
>.|TRBJ2-7|TRBD1|TRBV7-8
CASSWGQAGDSEQYF
TGTGCCAGCAGCTGGGGACAGGCCGGGGACTCCGAGCAGTACTTC
>.|TRBJ2-1|TRBD2|TRBV11-3
CASSFETSAYNEQFF
TGTGCCAGCAGCTTCGAGACTAGCGCGTACAATGAGCAGTTCTTC
>.|TRBJ2-7|.|TRBV7-2
CASSLAGSNTYEQYF
TGTGCCAGCAGCTTAGCAGGGTCGAACACCTACGAGCAGTACTTC
>.|TRBJ1-1|.|TRBV2
CASSVGSEAFF
TGTGCCAGCAGTGTGGGCAGTGAAGCTTTCTTT
>.|TRBJ2-5|TRBD1|TRBV28
CASSSLTGAAWDQYF
TGTGCCAGCAGTTCCCTTACAGGGGCGGCGTGGGACCAGTACTTC
>.|TRBJ2-1|TRBD2|TRBV10-2
CASSERTSGKDEQFF
TGCGCCAGCAGTGAGAGGACTAGCGGGAAAGATGAGCAGTTCTTC
>.|TRBJ2-5|TRBD2|TRBV7-3
CASSPGLAGGSKSRQETQYF
TGTGCCAGCAGCCCGGGACTAGCGGGAGGGTCCAAATCACGCCAAGAGACCCAGTACTTC
>few|TRBJ2-3|TRBD2|TRBV6-4
CASSDGTSGTDTQYF
TGTGCCAGCAGTGACGGGACTAGCGGCACAGATACGCAGTATTTT
>.|TRBJ2-2|TRBD1|TRBV30
CAWSIQGAGELFF
TGTGCCTGGAGTATCCAGGGGGCCGGGGAGCTGTTTTTT
>.|TRBJ2-1|.|TRBV5-6
CASSLGFQGNEQFF
TGTGCCAGCAGCTTGGGTTTTCAGGGAAATGAGCAGTTCTTC
>.|TRBJ2-2|.|TRBV12-5
CASGAPRSGTGTPNTGELFF
TGTGCTAGTGGTGCCCCCCGGTCGGGAACGGGCACGCCGAACACCGGGGAGCTGTTTTTT
>.|TRBJ1-2|.|TRBV5-1
CASSLDPGSYGYTF
TGCGCCAGCAGCTTGGATCCGGGGAGCTATGGCTACACCTTC